This T cell receptor (beta chain) was found in a study of T-cell reconstitution after alpha-beta-depleted transplantation in children. From germline, CDR1 is LGHNA and CDR2 YNFKEQ. Unmatched junction bases numbered 5, after V lost 6 bases and J lost 4 bases. There are 13 residues in the CDR3. This clonotype was counted at least ten times. Unique molecular identifiers were incorporated when the TCRbeta library was constructed. TCRdb analysed the PCR reads with MiXCR anew, one entry per CDR3 protein. The sample lists about 690,000 distinct CDR3 sequences; around 17% were seen once. This TCR came from a human donor who donated a stem cell graft to a child with acute myeloid leukemia. The sequencing here drew on PBMCs from the stem cell graft donor, taken from the stem cell graft. This rearrangement joins TRBV4-2 to TRBJ1-2; 7 nucleotides align to TRBD1. As DNA, the CDR3 is TGTGCCAGCAGTAAGACAGGGATCTATGGCTACACCTTC. Protein sequence: CASSKTGIYGYTF.